The 6 T cell receptor beta chains below come from one sample, sequenced in a study of shared clonotypes between healthy human individuals. Libraries were prepared by immunoSEQ multiplex PCR; TCRdb keeps only in-frame clonotypes and omits some of them. The sample shows roughly 490,000 clones, around 80% of them seen only once. The sample was PBMCs. These receptors all come from a woman aged 40 to 50 in good health. Some clones in this sample may be carry-over from other donors' samples.

The chain employs TRBV9 and TRBJ2-5; 9 nucleotides line up with TRBD1. The CDR3 totals 15 residues. Germline V CDR1 and CDR2: SGDLS, YYNGEE. J lost 5 bases, V lost 7 bases, and 12 bases had no gene match. The CDR3 loop is CASSGTGRFVETQYF. The CDR3, as DNA: TGTGCCAGCTCGGGGACAGGGAGGTTTGTGGAGACCCAGTACTTC.

This clone has ten or more counts. V gene TRBV4-3 combines with J gene TRBJ1-4; no firm D call. The CDR3 loop spans 16 amino acids. V lost 0 bases and J 5 bases, leaving 13 bases between the germline ends. Germline V CDR1 and CDR2: LGHNA, YSLEER. CDR3 coding DNA: TGCGCCAGCAGCCAAGATATAATACGGGGAAATGAAAAACTGTTTTTT. It specifies CASSQDIIRGNEKLFF.

This chain joins TRBV7-6 and TRBJ2-2; 7 nucleotides line up with TRBD1. The CDR3 totals 17 residues. After removal of 3 bases from V and 0 bases from J, the junction contained 7 bases not matched to a gene. Looked up from germline, CDR1 is SGHVS and CDR2 is FNYEAQ. This CDR3 reads CASSFLGQPANTGELFF. The CDR3 DNA reads TGTGCCAGCAGCTTTCTGGGACAGCCCGCGAACACCGGGGAGCTGTTTTTT.

The chain uses TRBV4-2 and TRBJ2-7; 12 bases map to TRBD2. V gave up 0 bases and J gave up 4 bases; unmatched junction bases: 4. The CDR3 runs to 16 residues. Germline V gene lookup returns CDR1 LGHNA and CDR2 YNFKEQ. In DNA, the CDR3 is TGTGCCAGCAGCCAAGATCAGACTAGCGGGAGTTACGAGCAGTACTTC. Translated: CASSQDQTSGSYEQYF.

CDR3 DNA: TGTGCCAGCAGTCCGGACAGGTCACTTGGTCAGCCCCAGCATTTT. It yields the protein CASSPDRSLGQPQHF. The chain links TRBV28 to TRBJ1-5; 7 nucleotides align to TRBD1. Per the germline V gene, CDR1 is MDHEN and CDR2 is SYDVKM. The CDR3 loop spans 15 amino acids. V lost 5 bases and J lost 6; bases outside the gene matches: 10.

The genes are TRBV9 and TRBJ2-5; either TRBD1 or TRBD2 may supply D (6 bases each). Trimming cost V 0 bases and J 5 bases, with 8 bases left between them. The germline V gene encodes CDR1 SGDLS and CDR2 YYNGEE. The CDR3 has 13 amino acids. For the CDR3, the DNA is TGTGCCAGCAGCGTAGGGAGGGGGGAGACCCAGTACTTC. This codes for CASSVGRGETQYF.